A selection of T cell receptor beta chains follows, all from one sample in a study of T cells in localized non-small cell lung cancer. Measured with immunoSEQ multiplex PCR; TCRdb has only the in-frame clones, and not every one. The data show fewer than 12,000 clones, around 84% seen once. The sequenced sample was peripheral blood, obtained before any cancer treatment. Source of these receptors: a male donor older than 55 with stage III lung adenocarcinoma. CDR3s include the opening cysteine and the closing phenylalanine or tryptophan. A D gene is named only where the DNA matches it firmly. Expanded clones get a size class; other rows say once, few or many, or leave the size out.

clone size	D gene	V gene	J gene	CDR3 protein	CDR3 DNA
large	TRBD1	TRBV7-2	TRBJ2-7	CASSLGTALYEQYF	TGTGCCAGCAGCCTCGGGACAGCCCTCTACGAGCAGTACTTC
-	-	TRBV28	TRBJ2-7	CASSPTGTRVSYEQYF	TGTGCCAGCAGCCCCACCGGGACAAGGGTCTCCTACGAGCAGTACTTC
-	-	TRBV14	TRBJ2-5	CASSPRTSRETQYF	TGTGCCAGCAGCCCCCGAACCTCGAGAGAGACCCAGTACTTC
-	-	TRBV7-3	TRBJ2-2	CASSLDKNTGELFF	TGTGCCAGCAGCTTGGACAAAAACACCGGGGAGCTGTTTTTT
-	TRBD1	TRBV9	TRBJ2-5	CASSLHGDRETQYF	TGTGCCAGCAGCCTTCATGGGGACAGGGAGACCCAGTACTTC
-	-	TRBV7-8	TRBJ1-5	CASSLVQNQPQHF	TGTGCCAGCAGCTTAGTGCAGAATCAGCCCCAGCATTTT
-	-	TRBV6-6	TRBJ1-4	CASSYGQHNEKLFF	TGTGCCAGCAGTTATGGACAGCACAATGAAAAACTGTTTTTT
-	-	TRBV10-3	TRBJ2-2	CAIRGSGELFF	TGTGCCATCAGGGGTTCCGGGGAGCTGTTTTTT
-	TRBD1	TRBV6-1	TRBJ2-1	CASSDVRQGPQFF	TGTGCCAGCAGTGACGTCAGACAGGGACCCCAGTTCTTC
-	-	TRBV6-6	TRBJ1-5	CASRQGYQPQHF	TGTGCCAGCAGGCAGGGCTATCAGCCCCAGCATTTT
-	-	TRBV5-4	TRBJ2-5	CASSFEGGRETQYF	TGTGCCAGCAGCTTCGAGGGTGGGCGAGAGACCCAGTACTTC
-	-	TRBV27	TRBJ1-4	CASSLQGATNEKLFF	TGTGCCAGCAGTTTACAGGGAGCAACTAATGAAAAACTGTTTTTT
-	-	TRBV9	TRBJ2-2	CASSSWTQENTGELFF	TGTGCCAGCAGCTCTTGGACACAGGAGAACACCGGGGAGCTGTTTTTT
-	TRBD2	TRBV7-2	TRBJ2-5	CASSLELAGATRTQYF	TGTGCCAGCAGCTTAGAACTAGCGGGGGCTACGAGGACCCAGTACTTC
-	-	TRBV29-1	TRBJ2-7	CSVAPTGSYEQYF	TGCAGCGTTGCCCCTACAGGTTCTTACGAGCAGTACTTC
-	TRBD1	TRBV6-5	TRBJ1-5	CASRTGGQPQHF	TGTGCCAGTCGGACAGGGGGCCAGCCCCAGCATTTT
-	TRBD1	TRBV28	TRBJ1-1	CASSLEDPRQGGGFTEAFF	TGTGCCAGCAGTTTAGAGGATCCGCGACAGGGGGGTGGGTTCACTGAAGCTTTCTTT
-	TRBD2	TRBV9	TRBJ2-7	CASSVLAGGGEQYF	TGTGCCAGCAGCGTTCTAGCGGGAGGTGGGGAGCAGTACTTC
-	-	TRBV4-1	TRBJ1-5	CASSQVGKGVGNQPQHF	TGCGCCAGCAGCCAAGTTGGGAAGGGTGTCGGCAATCAGCCCCAGCATTTT
-	TRBD2	TRBV27	TRBJ2-3	CASSLPSLAGGPSDTQYF	TGTGCCAGCAGTTTACCCTCTCTAGCGGGAGGGCCCTCCGATACGCAGTATTTT
-	-	TRBV11-2	TRBJ2-7	CASSSGSAPYEQYF	TGTGCCAGCAGCTCCGGGTCCGCCCCTTACGAGCAGTACTTC
once	-	TRBV15	TRBJ1-2	CATSRVGDNYGYTF	TGTGCCACCAGCAGAGTGGGGGACAACTATGGCTACACCTTC
-	-	TRBV27	TRBJ2-1	CASSRPLGGPYNEQFF	TGTGCCAGCAGTCGGCCTCTGGGGGGGCCTTACAATGAGCAGTTCTTC
-	-	TRBV19	TRBJ2-3	CASSRDWTSTDTQYF	TGTGCCAGTAGTAGGGACTGGACTAGCACAGATACGCAGTATTTT
-	-	TRBV27	TRBJ1-6	CASSLWGRVTPLHF	TGTGCCAGCAGTTTATGGGGACGTGTGACACCCCTCCACTTT
-	-	TRBV6-6	TRBJ1-1	CATKWFWGLNTEAFF	TGTGCCACGAAGTGGTTCTGGGGATTGAACACTGAAGCTTTCTTT
-	-	TRBV28	TRBJ1-6	CASQQLNSPLHF	TGTGCCAGCCAACAGCTTAATTCACCCCTCCACTTT
-	-	TRBV7-3	TRBJ2-7	CASSPGGKGGYEQYF	TGTGCCAGCAGCCCTGGGGGTAAAGGAGGTTACGAGCAGTACTTC
-	-	TRBV15	TRBJ2-1	CATSRRAGLYNEQFF	TGTGCCACCAGCAGACGAGCAGGGTTATACAATGAGCAGTTCTTC
-	TRBD2	TRBV27	TRBJ2-1	CASSPGLARFHEQFF	TGTGCCAGCTCGCCGGGACTAGCCAGATTTCATGAGCAGTTCTTC
-	TRBD1	TRBV10-2	TRBJ1-1	CASTSPGQGVTEAFF	TGCGCCAGCACTTCCCCGGGACAGGGGGTAACTGAAGCTTTCTTT
-	-	TRBV5-6	TRBJ2-7	CASRKSGSWYEQYF	TGTGCCAGCCGAAAGTCGGGGTCATGGTACGAGCAGTACTTC
-	-	TRBV19	TRBJ2-1	CASSIRGISYNEQFF	TGTGCCAGTAGTATCCGGGGGATTTCCTACAATGAGCAGTTCTTC
-	TRBD1	TRBV28	TRBJ1-2	CASSPTGEDGYTF	TGTGCCAGCAGCCCGACAGGGGAGGATGGCTACACCTTC
-	TRBD1	TRBV27	TRBJ2-5	CASSLGQEPQETQYF	TGTGCCAGCAGTCTGGGACAGGAGCCTCAAGAGACCCAGTACTTC
-	-	TRBV6-5	TRBJ2-7	CASSYSSTPVEQYF	TGTGCCAGCAGTTACTCTTCGACACCCGTCGAGCAGTACTTC
medium-sized	TRBD1	TRBV19	TRBJ2-4	CASSMKRVDRDIQYF	TGTGCCAGTAGTATGAAAAGGGTAGACAGGGACATTCAGTACTTC
-	-	TRBV11-2	TRBJ2-1	CASSPSYNEQFF	TGTGCCAGCAGCCCCTCCTACAATGAGCAGTTCTTC
-	-	TRBV14	TRBJ2-7	CASSIGPIPEYEQYF	TGTGCCAGCAGCATAGGACCTATACCGGAGTACGAGCAGTACTTC
-	TRBD1	TRBV23-1	TRBJ1-1	CASSQLRTGGAGGTEAFF	TGCGCCAGCAGTCAACTCCGGACAGGGGGCGCAGGGGGCACTGAAGCTTTCTTT
-	TRBD1	TRBV5-6	TRBJ2-2	CASSFGQGAYTGELFF	TGTGCCAGCAGCTTTGGACAGGGAGCCTACACCGGGGAGCTGTTTTTT
-	-	TRBV9	TRBJ2-3	CASSVDGTFTDTQYF	TGTGCCAGCAGCGTCGACGGGACTTTCACAGATACGCAGTATTTT
-	TRBD1	TRBV9	TRBJ1-1	CASSGGQGPEAFF	TGTGCCAGCAGCGGGGGACAGGGGCCTGAAGCTTTCTTT
-	-	TRBV7-2	TRBJ1-4	CASSLAVGSEKLFF	TGTGCCAGCAGCTTAGCGGTGGGGTCTGAAAAACTGTTTTTT
-	-	TRBV6-9	TRBJ1-5	CASRGNLGGQPQHF	TGTGCCAGCAGAGGAAACCTAGGGGGTCAGCCCCAGCATTTT
-	-	TRBV6-9	TRBJ1-6	CASSPKTAGNSPLHF	TGTGCCAGCAGTCCTAAGACAGCAGGGAATTCACCCCTCCACTTT
-	-	TRBV28	TRBJ1-1	CASSFLGGLNTEAFF	TGTGCCAGCAGTTTTCTCGGGGGATTGAACACTGAAGCTTTCTTT
-	-	TRBV7-2	TRBJ1-1	CASSLAPLEAFF	TGTGCCAGCAGCTTGGCGCCACTTGAAGCTTTCTTT
-	-	TRBV28	TRBJ2-7	CASSLPGGLRYF	TGTGCCAGCAGTTTACCTGGAGGCTTAAGGTACTTC
-	-	TRBV6-1	TRBJ2-7	CASNRRSSYEQYF	TGTGCCAGCAATCGACGGAGCTCCTACGAGCAGTACTTC
-	TRBD1	TRBV7-8	TRBJ1-5	CASSLGAGQDQPQHF	TGTGCCAGCAGCTTAGGAGCCGGACAGGATCAGCCCCAGCATTTT
-	-	TRBV7-9	TRBJ2-7	CASSMTRISYEQYF	TGTGCCAGCAGCATGACTAGGATCTCCTACGAGCAGTACTTC
-	-	TRBV25-1	TRBJ2-6	CASSETRDPGANVLTF	TGTGCCAGCAGTGAGACTAGGGACCCTGGGGCCAACGTCCTGACTTTC
-	-	TRBV18	TRBJ2-7	CASSPRPQLYEQYF	TGTGCCAGCTCACCCCGGCCGCAGCTTTACGAGCAGTACTTC
once	-	TRBV4-1	TRBJ1-5	CASSPVISQGGNQPQHF	TGCGCCAGCAGCCCCGTGATCTCGCAGGGCGGCAATCAGCCCCAGCATTTT